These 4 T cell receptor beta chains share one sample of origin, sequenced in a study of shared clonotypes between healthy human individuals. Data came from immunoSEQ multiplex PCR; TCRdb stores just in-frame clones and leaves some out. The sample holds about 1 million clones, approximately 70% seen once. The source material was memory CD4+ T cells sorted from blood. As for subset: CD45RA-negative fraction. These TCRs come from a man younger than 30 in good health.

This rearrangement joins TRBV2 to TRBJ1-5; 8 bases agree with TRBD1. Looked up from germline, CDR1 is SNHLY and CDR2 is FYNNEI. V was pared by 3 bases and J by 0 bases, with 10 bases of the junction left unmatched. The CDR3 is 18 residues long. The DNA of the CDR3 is TGTGCCAGCAGTGACCCACTCGGACAGGGTTATAGCAATCAGCCCCAGCATTTT. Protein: CASSDPLGQGYSNQPQHF.

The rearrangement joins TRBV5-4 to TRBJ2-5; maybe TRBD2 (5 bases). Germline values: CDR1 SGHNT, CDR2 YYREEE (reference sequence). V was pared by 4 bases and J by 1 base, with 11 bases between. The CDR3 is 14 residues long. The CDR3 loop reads CASSRGAVQETQYF. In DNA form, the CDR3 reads TGTGCCAGCAGCCGGGGAGCGGTCCAAGAGACCCAGTACTTC.

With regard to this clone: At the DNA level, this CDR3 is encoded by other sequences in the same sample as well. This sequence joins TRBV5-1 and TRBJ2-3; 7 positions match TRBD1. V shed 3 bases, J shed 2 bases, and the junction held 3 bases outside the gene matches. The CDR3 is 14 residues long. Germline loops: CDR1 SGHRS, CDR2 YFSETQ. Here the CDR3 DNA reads TGCGCCAGCAGCTACGGACAGGACACAGATACGCAGTATTTT. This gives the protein CASSYGQDTDTQYF.

The CDR3, as DNA: TGCGCCAGCAGCTTTGATAGCGGGGGGTTTAGCACAGATACGCAGTATTTT. Translated, it gives CASSFDSGGFSTDTQYF. The J gene is TRBJ2-3, the V gene TRBV5-1, with 10 bases aligning to TRBD2. Germline V gives CDR1 SGHRS, CDR2 YFSETQ. The CDR3 covers 17 residues. V dropped 2 bases and J dropped 0; count of bases not matched to a gene: 6.